These T cell receptor beta chains were read from a single sample in a study of T cell responses to AZD1222 COVID-19 vaccine. The data were produced by immunoSEQ multiplex PCR, yet TCRdb's version contains in-frame clones alone and is incomplete. The sample consists of approximately 130,000 clones, 85% to 90% of them appearing once. This sample comprised peripheral blood, obtained 28 days after the second AZD1222 dose. These receptors were taken from an adult who received the AZD1222 COVID-19 vaccine. Both conserved end residues are part of each CDR3. Fields, in order: J gene, clone size, D gene, CDR3 length, V gene, CDR3 protein, CDR3 DNA. D genes are given only for firm matches. Rows may omit the clone size; those that give it use once, few, many or a size class.

>TRBJ1-5|once|TRBD1|16|TRBV28
CASSPRQGGGEQPQHF
TGTGCCAGCAGTCCCCGACAGGGGGGAGGTGAGCAGCCCCAGCATTTT
>TRBJ1-2|few|TRBD1|13|TRBV4-1
CASSPTGVDGYTF
TGCGCCAGCAGCCCTACAGGGGTCGACGGCTACACCTTC
>TRBJ2-1|NA|TRBD2|14|TRBV2
CASSVEAGGREQFF
TGTGCCAGCAGTGTTGAAGCGGGGGGCCGTGAGCAGTTCTTC
>TRBJ1-4|NA|NA|15|TRBV3-1/TRBV3-2
CASSQDWGREEKLFF
TGTGCCAGCAGCCAAGATTGGGGCAGGGAGGAAAAACTGTTTTTT
>TRBJ1-1|NA|NA|14|TRBV5-4
CASSFLGMNTEAFF
TGTGCCAGCAGCTTCCTCGGGATGAACACTGAAGCTTTCTTT
>TRBJ1-2|NA|NA|17|TRBV28
CASSPLGGSISNYGYTF
TGTGCCAGCAGTCCCCTCGGTGGAAGCATATCTAACTATGGCTACACCTTC
>TRBJ1-6|NA|NA|15|TRBV12-5
CASGLEPGRNSPLHF
TGTGCTAGTGGTTTGGAACCGGGCCGAAATTCACCCCTCCACTTT
>TRBJ2-1|NA|TRBD2|17|TRBV15
CATSRARGSGAPPEQFF
TGTGCCACCAGCAGGGCACGTGGTAGCGGGGCACCCCCTGAGCAGTTCTTC
>TRBJ1-1|NA|TRBD1|14|TRBV28
CASSWGGGASEAFF
TGTGCCAGCAGTTGGGGAGGGGGCGCGTCGGAAGCTTTCTTT
>TRBJ1-1|NA|NA|14|TRBV6-5
CASSYDRRNTEAFF
TGTGCCAGCAGTTACGACAGAAGGAACACTGAAGCTTTCTTT
>TRBJ2-1|NA|TRBD2|15|TRBV6-2/TRBV6-3
CASSYSASGYNEQFF
TGTGCCAGCAGTTACTCCGCTAGCGGGTACAATGAGCAGTTCTTC
>TRBJ1-1|NA|NA|17|TRBV19
CASSIPFQPDGNTEAFF
TGTGCCAGTAGTATTCCATTCCAACCGGACGGGAACACTGAAGCTTTCTTT
>TRBJ1-2|NA|NA|13|TRBV11-2
CASSLVTTYGYTF
TGTGCCAGCAGCTTAGTCACGACCTATGGCTACACCTTC
>TRBJ1-2|NA|TRBD1|13|TRBV7-9
CASSSGQGSGYTF
TGTGCCAGCAGCTCGGGACAGGGCTCAGGCTACACCTTC